These 3 T cell receptor beta chains share one sample of origin, sequenced in a study of T cell responses to AZD1222 COVID-19 vaccine. Sequencing was performed with immunoSEQ multiplex PCR; in TCRdb, only in-frame clones are kept and a portion is missing. The data hold approximately 80,000 clones, with 80% to 90% observed a single time. The sequencing used peripheral blood, collected on day 0 of AZD1222 vaccination. The receptor set was obtained from an adult in good health.

The CDR3 DNA follows: TGCGCCAGCAGCCCGGGGCAGGTCGCAACTAATGAAAAACTGTTTTTT. This translates into CASSPGQVATNEKLFF. The chain has TRBV4-1 and TRBJ1-4; TRBD1 might be the D (5 bases). Germline CDR1 and CDR2: MGHRA and YSYEKL. Trimming left V 4 bases short and J 0 bases short, with 12 bases between. The CDR3 runs to 16 residues.

The chain carries TRBV19 and TRBJ1-2; TRBD1 agrees at 7 bases. The CDR3 sequence is 13 residues long. Germline CDR1 is LNHDA and CDR2 is SQIVND (reference sequence). V shed 5 bases and J 8 bases; nucleotides not matched to a gene: 8. The CDR3 is CASSSQGLSGYTF. The CDR3 DNA reads TGTGCCAGTAGTTCACAGGGGTTAAGCGGCTACACCTTC.

This chain links TRBV7-7 with TRBJ2-2; D is unresolved. The CDR3 consists of 19 residues. The V end was cut by 5 bases, the J end by 1 base, with 23 bases between. In germline, CDR1 is SSHAT, CDR2 FNYEAQ (reference sequence). Here the CDR3 DNA reads TGTGCCAGCAGCCCAAACTCGCTGGTCCGCCCGCAGAACACCGGGGAGCTGTTTTTT. Its translation is CASSPNSLVRPQNTGELFF.